The next 9 T cell receptor beta chains were all read from a single sample in a study of blood T cell repertoires in COVID-19. Data came from immunoSEQ multiplex PCR; TCRdb stores just in-frame clones and leaves some out. The data show 60,000 to 70,000 clones, with 88% seen just once and 40% to 45% held by the top ten. Sample: peripheral blood. All receptors come from a woman in her sixties with COVID-19, enrolled during active disease.

Only one count was recorded for this clone. The V and J genes are TRBV2 and TRBJ1-1; D not certain. The CDR3 is 14 residues long. CDR1 is SNHLY and CDR2 is FYNNEI in the germline V gene. Trimming stripped 5 bases from V and 5 bases from J, with 15 bases between. The CDR3 spells CASSFSPPSTEAFF. In DNA form, the CDR3 reads TGTGCCAGCAGTTTTAGTCCTCCGAGTACTGAAGCTTTCTTT.

The rearrangement links TRBV27 to TRBJ2-7; TRBD2 is a possible D gene (5 bases). The CDR3 runs to 17 residues. From germline, CDR1 is MNHEY and CDR2 SMNVEV (reference sequence). V lost 0 bases and J lost 3, with 18 bases in between. DNA for the CDR3: TGTGCCAGCAGTTTATCTTCAATGGCGGGTAAAGTCTACGAGCAGTACTTC. It yields the protein CASSLSSMAGKVYEQYF.

The chain recombines TRBV5-4 with TRBJ1-2; 9 nucleotides align to TRBD1. The CDR3 runs 18 residues. Germline V CDR1 and CDR2: SGHNT, YYREEE (reference sequence). V was clipped by 3 bases and J by 5 bases; unmatched bases: 17. CDR3 bases: TGTGCCAGCAGCTACCGGGACAGGGTGTCGTTAAGGGGGTATGGCTACACCTTC. It yields the protein CASSYRDRVSLRGYGYTF. Using reference TRBV5-4 and TRBJ1-2 for the parts outside the CDR3, the full variable domain is ETGVTQSPTHLIKTRGQQVTLRCSSQSGHNTVSWYQQALGQGPQFIFQYYREEENGRGNFPPRFSGLQFPNYSSELNVNALELDDSALYLCASSYRDRVSLRGYGYTFGSGTRLTVV.

The J gene is TRBJ1-2, the V gene TRBV7-9; 10 bases agree with TRBD1. Trimming at V came to 3 bases and at J to 3 bases, leaving 10 bases not matched to a gene. In germline, CDR1 is SEHNR, CDR2 FQNEAQ (reference sequence). The CDR3 length is 17 residues. CDR3 in amino acids: CASSFFLGQGLHYGYTF. The CDR3 coding sequence is TGTGCCAGCAGCTTTTTCCTGGGACAGGGGCTACACTATGGCTACACCTTC.

The J gene is TRBJ2-7, the V gene TRBV7-8; the match to TRBD1 covers 11 bases. V shed 3 bases and J 5 bases; nucleotides not matched to a gene: 3. Germline V gene sequence: CDR1 SGHVS, CDR2 FQNEAQ. CDR3 length: 14 amino acids. The CDR3 region is CASSFWTGGDEQYF. The CDR3 DNA reads TGTGCCAGCAGCTTTTGGACAGGGGGCGACGAGCAGTACTTC.

The chain employs TRBV12-3 or TRBV12-4 and TRBJ2-2; D possibly corresponds to TRBD2 (6 bases). The length of the CDR3 is 13 residues. V lost 8 bases, J lost 1 base, and 8 bases lay in between. The CDR3 reads CASHGRNTGELFF. DNA for the CDR3: TGTGCCAGCCACGGGAGGAACACCGGGGAGCTGTTTTTT.

In this sample, this clone turned up a few times. The chain carries TRBV6-5 and TRBJ2-3; D may be TRBD2 (5 bases). The CDR3 loop spans 13 amino acids. V was trimmed by 6 bases and J by 1 base, leaving 8 bases between them. The germline CDR1 and CDR2 sequences are MNHEY and SVGAGI. CDR3: CASRDGGTDTQYF. DNA for the CDR3: TGTGCCAGCAGGGACGGGGGCACAGATACGCAGTATTTT.

The chain joins TRBV4-3 to TRBJ2-1, with TRBD2 matching 7 bases. Per the germline V gene, CDR1 is LGHNA and CDR2 is YSLEER. V lost 0 bases, J lost 6 bases, and 2 bases stayed unmatched. This CDR3 region has 14 residues. CDR3: CASSQDRGVNEQFF. The DNA for the CDR3 is TGCGCCAGCAGCCAAGATCGGGGGGTCAATGAGCAGTTCTTC.

The rearrangement links TRBV11-3 to TRBJ2-3; the D gene is possibly TRBD2 (5 bases). The CDR3 sequence is 14 residues long. Trimming shortened V by 4 bases and J by 0 bases, and 8 bases separated the two germline ends. CDR1 SGHNT and CDR2 YENEEA come from the germline V gene. The CDR3 sequence is CASSSGFSTDTQYF. In DNA form, the CDR3 reads TGTGCCAGCAGCTCGGGGTTCAGCACAGATACGCAGTATTTT.